A selection of T cell receptor beta chains follows, all from one sample in a study of cytomegalovirus exposure and HLA in healthy donors. The assay was immunoSEQ multiplex PCR, and TCRdb's table has in-frame clones only and misses some. The sample has about 96,000 clones; about 70% are singletons. The material sequenced was PBMCs. These receptors all stem from a female donor in good health and CMV-seropositive. CDR3s include the opening cysteine and the closing phenylalanine or tryptophan. D genes are given only for firm matches. The size of a clone is reported for some rows only, either as once, few or many, or as a class for expanded clones.

clone_size,v_call,d_call,j_call,cdr3_nt,cdr3_aa
-,TRBV9,-,TRBJ1-5,TGTGCCAGCAGCGTAGGCGTGGAGGGGCCCCAGCATTTT,CASSVGVEGPQHF
once,TRBV27,-,TRBJ1-6,TGTGCCAGCAGTTTATCGCCCACAGGGAGTCTCCACTTT,CASSLSPTGSLHF
-,TRBV7-8,-,TRBJ1-3,TGTGCCAGCAGCTTGGAGTTCTCTGGAAACACCATATATTTT,CASSLEFSGNTIYF
few,TRBV25-1,-,TRBJ2-7,TGTGCCAGCAGTGTACAGGGTCCCGGGATTGAGTTCTACGAGCAGTACTTC,CASSVQGPGIEFYEQYF
-,TRBV5-4,TRBD2,TRBJ2-7,TGTGCCAGCAGCTTGGGGGGGACTAGCGACGTCTACTTC,CASSLGGTSDVYF
few,TRBV30,-,TRBJ2-1,TGTGCCTGGAGTGTCGAAGGAGACGACTCCTACAATGAGCAGTTCTTC,CAWSVEGDDSYNEQFF
-,TRBV9,TRBD1,TRBJ2-2,TGTGCCAGCAGCGTAGCTGGACAGGGCACCGGGGAGCTGTTTTTT,CASSVAGQGTGELFF
-,TRBV5-4,TRBD2,TRBJ2-7,TGTGCCAGCAGCTTGAGTCGGACTAGCGGCTACGAGCAGTACTTC,CASSLSRTSGYEQYF
-,TRBV7-2,TRBD1,TRBJ1-2,TGTGCCAGCAGCTTGACAGGGGCCTATGGCTACACCTTC,CASSLTGAYGYTF
-,TRBV19,-,TRBJ2-5,TGTGCCAGTAGAGAGAGTCTCCAAGAGACCCAGTACTTC,CASRESLQETQYF
-,TRBV6-1,TRBD2,TRBJ2-4,TGTGCCAGCAGTCCCGAAGGACTAGCGAGTGACATTCAGTACTTC,CASSPEGLASDIQYF
once,TRBV7-9,-,TRBJ1-4,TGTGCCAGCAGCTTAGCGCGGGGGCATGATGAAAAACTGTTTTTT,CASSLARGHDEKLFF
-,TRBV28,-,TRBJ2-1,TGTGCCAGCAGTTTTTCTCCCCGCGGGGCCCTAAGGAATGAGCAGTTCTTC,CASSFSPRGALRNEQFF
-,TRBV6-1,-,TRBJ1-5,TGTGCCAGCATCCCAGGACGGGGGGCGGCTCAGCCCCAGCATTTT,CASIPGRGAAQPQHF
-,TRBV28,-,TRBJ2-7,TGTGCCAGCAGTCTCCACCTAGCGCACCTTTCCTACGAGCAGTACTTC,CASSLHLAHLSYEQYF
few,TRBV7-8,TRBD1,TRBJ2-7,TGTGCCAGCAGCCCCCCCTTATACAGGGGACCCTACGAGCAGTACTTC,CASSPPLYRGPYEQYF
-,TRBV28,-,TRBJ2-7,TGTGCCAGCAGTTTTACCTTAGACATCTCCTACGAGCAGTACTTC,CASSFTLDISYEQYF
-,TRBV4-3,TRBD1,TRBJ1-4,TGCGCCAGCAGCCCTGTGACAGGGGGCGTGGAAAAACTGTTTTTT,CASSPVTGGVEKLFF
-,TRBV10-1,TRBD2,TRBJ2-1,TGCGCCAGCAGTGCCTCTGTAGGCGGGGGGGCTAGTGAGCAGTTCTTC,CASSASVGGGASEQFF
-,TRBV5-6,-,TRBJ1-2,TGTGCCAGCAGCTTGACAGGTTATGGCTACACCTTC,CASSLTGYGYTF
-,TRBV27,TRBD1,TRBJ2-5,TGTGCCAGCAGGAGGACAGGGGGCCAAGAGACCCAGTACTTC,CASRRTGGQETQYF
-,TRBV4-1,TRBD2,TRBJ2-5,TGCGCCAGCAGCCCCCGGGGGGGCTGGCAAGAGACCCAGTACTTC,CASSPRGGWQETQYF
few,TRBV6-4,TRBD2,TRBJ2-3,TGTGCCAGCAGTGAAAGGGCTAGCGGGGGCACAGATACGCAGTATTTT,CASSERASGGTDTQYF
-,TRBV28,TRBD2,TRBJ2-3,TGTGCCAGCCTACCGGGACTAGCGACAGATACGCAGTATTTT,CASLPGLATDTQYF
-,TRBV5-1,TRBD2,TRBJ2-3,TGCGCCAGCAGCTGGGGGAGGGGTAGCGGGGGCACAGATACGCAGTATTTT,CASSWGRGSGGTDTQYF
-,TRBV6-5,TRBD2,TRBJ2-7,TGTGCCAGCAGTTACACGGGGGGATCCTCCTACGAGCAGTACTTC,CASSYTGGSSYEQYF
-,TRBV30,-,TRBJ1-1,TGTGCCTGGAGTGTTGGAGGGCTCGGGACTGAAGCTTTCTTT,CAWSVGGLGTEAFF
few,TRBV4-3,TRBD1,TRBJ2-1,TGCGCCAGCAGCCCGGACAGGGGGCCTTACAATGAGCAGTTCTTC,CASSPDRGPYNEQFF
-,TRBV4-3,TRBD1,TRBJ2-7,TGCGCCAGCAGCCTCCGGGACAGGACTGCCTACGAGCAGTACTTC,CASSLRDRTAYEQYF
-,TRBV7-9,TRBD1,TRBJ2-7,TGTGCCAGCAGCGGATGGACAGGGGGGAACGAGCAGTACTTC,CASSGWTGGNEQYF
-,TRBV10-1,-,TRBJ1-2,TGCGCCAGCAGTGAGTTCCGAGACAGCATCTATGGCTACACCTTC,CASSEFRDSIYGYTF
-,TRBV7-2,TRBD1,TRBJ1-4,TGTGCCAGCAGCACGACAGGGGGAAGTGGGGAAAAACTGTTTTTT,CASSTTGGSGEKLFF
few,TRBV5-1,-,TRBJ2-3,TGCGCCAGCAGCCTGTTGGGGGCCTATACAGATACGCAGTATTTT,CASSLLGAYTDTQYF
-,TRBV25-1,TRBD1,TRBJ1-4,TGTGCCACCCGTGGACAGGGAGAAAATGAAAAACTGTTTTTT,CATRGQGENEKLFF
-,TRBV29-1,-,TRBJ2-7,TGCAGCGTTGAAGTTCCGGGACTCCTAAAGGCCCCGAGCGAGCAGTACTTC,CSVEVPGLLKAPSEQYF
-,TRBV5-1,-,TRBJ1-2,TGCGCCAGCAGCTTGATGTCAGGGGCTCCCTATGGCTACACCTTC,CASSLMSGAPYGYTF
-,TRBV7-2,TRBD2,TRBJ2-5,TGTGCCAGCAGCCCCAGGGAGGGTGAGACCCAGTACTTC,CASSPREGETQYF
-,TRBV29-1,TRBD1,TRBJ2-7,TGCAGCGTTGATCCAGCAGGGGGCGAGCAGTACTTC,CSVDPAGGEQYF
few,TRBV30,-,TRBJ1-1,TGTGCCTGGAAAGGTGCGGGGATAGCTTTCTTT,CAWKGAGIAFF
-,TRBV19,TRBD1,TRBJ1-3,TGTGCCAGTAGGAGGGGGCATGGAAACACCATATATTTT,CASRRGHGNTIYF